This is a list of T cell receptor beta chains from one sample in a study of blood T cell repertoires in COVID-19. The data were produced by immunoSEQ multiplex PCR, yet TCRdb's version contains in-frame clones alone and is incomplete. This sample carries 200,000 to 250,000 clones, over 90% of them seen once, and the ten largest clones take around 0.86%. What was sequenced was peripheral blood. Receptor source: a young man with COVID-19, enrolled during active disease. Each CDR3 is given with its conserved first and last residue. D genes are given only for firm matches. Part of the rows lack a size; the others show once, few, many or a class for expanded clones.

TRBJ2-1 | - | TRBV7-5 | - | CVRSETGTSGGAGVNEQFF | TGTGTCAGAAGCGAAACCGGGACTAGCGGGGGGGCTGGTGTCAATGAGCAGTTCTTC
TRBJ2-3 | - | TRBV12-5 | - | CASGPYLDTQYF | TGTGCTAGTGGTCCATACTTGGATACGCAGTATTTT
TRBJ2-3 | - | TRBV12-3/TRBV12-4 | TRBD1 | CASSPGTADTQYF | TGTGCCAGCAGCCCCGGGACAGCAGATACGCAGTATTTT
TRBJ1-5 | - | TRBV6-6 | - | CASSLDSSNQPQHF | TGTGCCAGCAGCTTGGACAGTAGCAATCAGCCCCAGCATTTT
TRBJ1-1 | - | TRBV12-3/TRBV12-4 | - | CASSSYLNTEAFF | TGTGCCAGCAGTTCCTATTTGAACACTGAAGCTTTCTTT
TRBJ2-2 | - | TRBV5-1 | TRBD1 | CASEQGANTGELFF | TGCGCCAGCGAGCAGGGGGCGAACACCGGGGAGCTGTTTTTT
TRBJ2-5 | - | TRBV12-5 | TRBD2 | CASGRGLAGDSSLRNQETQYF | TGTGCTAGTGGTAGGGGACTAGCGGGGGACTCTTCTCTTAGGAACCAAGAGACCCAGTACTTC
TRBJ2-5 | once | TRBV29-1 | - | CSVEDGASQYF | TGCAGCGTTGAAGATGGGGCAAGCCAGTACTTC
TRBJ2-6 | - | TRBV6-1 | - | CASSEAHNGANVLTF | TGTGCCAGCAGTGAAGCCCACAACGGGGCCAACGTCCTGACTTTC
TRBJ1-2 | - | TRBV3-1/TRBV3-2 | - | CASSQGASFGYTF | TGTGCCAGCAGCCAGGGGGCGAGTTTCGGCTACACCTTC
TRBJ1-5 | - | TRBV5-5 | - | CASSLYLGASQPQHF | TGTGCCAGCAGCTTGTATCTGGGGGCGAGTCAGCCCCAGCATTTT
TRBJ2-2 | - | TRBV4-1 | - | CASSQGGGRGGYTGELFF | TGCGCCAGCAGCCAAGGAGGGGGAAGGGGAGGGTACACCGGGGAGCTGTTTTTT
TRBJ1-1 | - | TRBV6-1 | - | CASSEYQGMNTEAFF | TGTGCCAGCAGTGAATATCAGGGGATGAACACTGAAGCTTTCTTT
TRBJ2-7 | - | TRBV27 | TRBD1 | CASRPGQGASYEQYF | TGTGCCAGCCGACCGGGACAGGGTGCCTCCTACGAGCAGTACTTC
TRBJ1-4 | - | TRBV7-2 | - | CASSLAGLTDEKLFF | TGTGCCAGCAGCTTAGCGGGCCTGACAGATGAAAAACTGTTTTTT
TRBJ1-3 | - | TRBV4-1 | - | CASSQEATGGSGNTIYF | TGCGCCAGCAGCCAAGAGGCAACCGGAGGCTCTGGAAACACCATATATTTT
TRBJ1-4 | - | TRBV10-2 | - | CASSGPRGEKLFF | TGCGCCAGCAGCGGACCTCGGGGTGAAAAACTGTTTTTT
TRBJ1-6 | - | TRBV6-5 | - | CASSPPGEHSPLHF | TGTGCCAGCAGTCCGCCGGGGGAACATTCACCCCTCCACTTT
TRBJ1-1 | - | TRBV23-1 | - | CASSGKDGGTEAFF | TGCGCCAGCAGTGGGAAGGACGGGGGGACTGAAGCTTTCTTT
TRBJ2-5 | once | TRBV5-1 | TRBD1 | CASSTGQGRETQYF | TGCGCCAGCAGCACTGGACAGGGGCGAGAGACCCAGTACTTC
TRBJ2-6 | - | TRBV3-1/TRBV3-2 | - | CASSQDRGVGANVLTF | TGTGCCAGCAGCCAAGACAGGGGAGTTGGGGCCAACGTCCTGACTTTC
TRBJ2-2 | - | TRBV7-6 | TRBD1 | CASSWDSTGELFF | TGTGCCAGCAGTTGGGACAGCACCGGGGAGCTGTTTTTT
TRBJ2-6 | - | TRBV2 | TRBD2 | CASGGLSGANVLTF | TGTGCCAGCGGGGGACTATCTGGGGCCAACGTCCTGACTTTC
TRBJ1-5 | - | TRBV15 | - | CATSGGNSNQPQHF | TGTGCCACCAGCGGGGGGAATAGCAATCAGCCCCAGCATTTT
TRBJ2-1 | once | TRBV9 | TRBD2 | CASSKLAGRALNEQFF | TGTGCCAGCAGCAAACTAGCGGGGCGGGCCCTCAATGAGCAGTTCTTC
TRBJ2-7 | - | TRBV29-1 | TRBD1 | CSVVVGTGPYEQYF | TGCAGCGTTGTAGTCGGGACAGGGCCCTACGAGCAGTACTTC
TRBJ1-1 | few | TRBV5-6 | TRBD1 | CASSSQGQRYTEAFF | TGTGCCAGCAGCTCTCAGGGACAGCGGTACACTGAAGCTTTCTTT
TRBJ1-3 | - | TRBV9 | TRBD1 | CASSVAPQGVSGNTIYF | TGTGCCAGCAGCGTAGCTCCCCAGGGGGTCTCCGGAAACACCATATATTTT
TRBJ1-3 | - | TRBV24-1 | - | CATNPLGWGYSGNTIYF | TGTGCCACCAATCCTCTCGGGTGGGGCTACTCTGGAAACACCATATATTTT
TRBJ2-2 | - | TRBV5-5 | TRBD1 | CASSLSGTGGSGELFF | TGTGCCAGCAGCTTGTCGGGGACAGGGGGCTCCGGGGAGCTGTTTTTT
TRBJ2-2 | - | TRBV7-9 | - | CASSRVRGPNTGELFF | TGTGCCAGCAGCAGGGTCAGGGGCCCGAACACCGGGGAGCTGTTTTTT
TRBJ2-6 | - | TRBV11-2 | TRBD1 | CASSLDRTTSGANVLTF | TGTGCCAGCAGCTTGGACAGGACAACCTCTGGGGCCAACGTCCTGACTTTC
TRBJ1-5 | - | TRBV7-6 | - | CASSPTTPGGYNQPQHF | TGTGCCAGCAGCCCGACCACCCCTGGAGGATACAATCAGCCCCAGCATTTT
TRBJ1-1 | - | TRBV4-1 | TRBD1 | CASSQNRGDTEAFF | TGCGCCAGCAGCCAGAACAGGGGGGACACTGAAGCTTTCTTT
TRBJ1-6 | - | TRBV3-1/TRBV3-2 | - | CASSLFAGTSNSPLHF | TGTGCCAGCAGCCTTTTCGCCGGGACAAGTAATTCACCCCTCCACTTT
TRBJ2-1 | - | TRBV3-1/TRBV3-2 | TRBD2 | CASSRSGGASYNEQFF | TGTGCCAGCAGCCGTAGCGGGGGGGCCTCCTACAATGAGCAGTTCTTC
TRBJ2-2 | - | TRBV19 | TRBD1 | CASSGRDRVTGELFF | TGTGCCAGTAGTGGAAGGGACAGGGTAACCGGGGAGCTGTTTTTT
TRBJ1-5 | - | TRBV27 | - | CASSLRDAQPQHF | TGTGCCAGCAGTCTGCGGGACGCTCAGCCCCAGCATTTT
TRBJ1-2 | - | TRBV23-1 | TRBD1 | CASSSKTGLYYGYTF | TGCGCCAGCAGTTCGAAGACAGGGCTATACTATGGCTACACCTTC
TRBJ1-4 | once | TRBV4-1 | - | CASSQGGWAGSKGEKLFF | TGCGCCAGCAGCCAAGGGGGTTGGGCGGGATCTAAAGGTGAAAAACTGTTTTTT
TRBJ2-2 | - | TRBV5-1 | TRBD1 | CASSAGQGNYGELFF | TGCGCCAGCAGCGCCGGACAGGGAAATTACGGGGAGCTGTTTTTT
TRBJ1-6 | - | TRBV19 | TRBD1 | CASSATGENSPLHF | TGTGCCAGTAGTGCGACAGGGGAAAATTCACCCCTCCACTTT
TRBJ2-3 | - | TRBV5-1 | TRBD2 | CASRTSGGAWDTQYF | TGCGCCAGCCGGACTAGCGGGGGGGCTTGGGATACGCAGTATTTT
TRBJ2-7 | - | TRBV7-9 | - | CASSLAGTSYEQYF | TGTGCCAGCAGCTTGGCGGGGACCTCCTACGAGCAGTACTTC
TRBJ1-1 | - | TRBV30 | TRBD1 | CAWSTPPGGLINTEAFF | TGTGCCTGGAGTACGCCTCCAGGGGGCTTAATAAACACTGAAGCTTTCTTT
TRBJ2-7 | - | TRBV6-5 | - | CASSRDGLTQYF | TGTGCCAGCAGTCGTGACGGACTAACGCAGTACTTC
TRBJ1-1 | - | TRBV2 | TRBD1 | CASREQGAMAEAFF | TGTGCCAGCAGAGAACAGGGGGCAATGGCTGAAGCTTTCTTT
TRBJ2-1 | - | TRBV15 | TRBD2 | CATSRKFSGESPSYNEQFF | TGTGCCACCAGCAGAAAGTTTAGCGGGGAAAGCCCTTCCTACAATGAGCAGTTCTTC
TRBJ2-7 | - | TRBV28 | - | CASGLSYEQYF | TGTGCCAGCGGTCTATCCTACGAGCAGTACTTC
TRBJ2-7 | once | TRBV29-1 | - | CSVERGQAQYF | TGCAGCGTTGAGAGAGGGCAGGCGCAGTACTTC
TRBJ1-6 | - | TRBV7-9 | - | CASSSPGQRNSPLHF | TGTGCCAGCAGCTCACCTGGACAGCGCAATTCACCCCTCCACTTT
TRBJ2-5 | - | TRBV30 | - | CAWSESLQETQYF | TGTGCCTGGAGTGAGTCGCTACAAGAGACCCAGTACTTC
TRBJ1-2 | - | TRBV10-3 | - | CAISESTANYGYTF | TGTGCCATCAGTGAGTCGACAGCTAACTATGGCTACACCTTC
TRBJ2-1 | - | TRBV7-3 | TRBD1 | CASSTDPDRALANEQFF | TGTGCCAGCAGCACAGACCCTGACAGGGCCTTGGCCAATGAGCAGTTCTTC
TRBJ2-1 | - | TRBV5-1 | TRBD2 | CASSPGLAGSNEQFF | TGCGCCAGCAGCCCAGGACTAGCGGGGAGTAATGAGCAGTTCTTC
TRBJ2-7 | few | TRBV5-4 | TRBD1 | CASTRDRDDEQYF | TGTGCCAGCACCAGGGACAGGGACGACGAGCAGTACTTC
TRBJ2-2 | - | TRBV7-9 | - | CASSLGQDLLEYTGELFF | TGTGCCAGCAGCTTAGGACAGGACTTACTAGAATACACCGGGGAGCTGTTTTTT
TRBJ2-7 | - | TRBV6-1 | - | CASSEVTETYEQYF | TGTGCCAGCAGTGAAGTGACAGAGACCTACGAGCAGTACTTC
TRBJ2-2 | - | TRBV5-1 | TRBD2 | CASSLYPLRGGRRELFF | TGCGCCAGCAGCTTGTATCCGTTGCGGGGGGGCCGCCGGGAGCTGTTTTTT
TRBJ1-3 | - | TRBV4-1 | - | CASSPGGARGSGNTIYF | TGCGCCAGCAGCCCAGGAGGGGCCCGGGGCTCTGGAAACACCATATATTTT